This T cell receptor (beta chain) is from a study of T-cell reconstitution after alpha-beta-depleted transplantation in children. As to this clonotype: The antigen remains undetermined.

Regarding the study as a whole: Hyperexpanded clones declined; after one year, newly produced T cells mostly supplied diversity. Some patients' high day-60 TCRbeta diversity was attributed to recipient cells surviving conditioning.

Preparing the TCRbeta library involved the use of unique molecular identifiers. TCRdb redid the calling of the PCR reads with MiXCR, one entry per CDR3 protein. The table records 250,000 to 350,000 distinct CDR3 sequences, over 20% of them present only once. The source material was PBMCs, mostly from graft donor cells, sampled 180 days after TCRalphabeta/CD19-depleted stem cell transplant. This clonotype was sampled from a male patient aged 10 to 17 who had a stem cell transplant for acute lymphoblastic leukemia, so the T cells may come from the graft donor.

The CDR3 region is CSARSGLAAYEQYF. The CDR3, as DNA: TGCAGTGCTAGGTCCGGACTAGCGGCCTACGAGCAGTACTTC. V gene TRBV20-1 combines with J gene TRBJ2-7, with TRBD2 matching 10 bases. Unmatched junction bases numbered 4, after V lost 3 bases and J lost 2 bases. Germline CDR1 DFQATT, CDR2 SNEGSKA (reference sequence). The CDR3 runs 14 residues.